Presented here are 21 T cell receptor beta chains from one specimen sequenced in a study of T cell repertoires in cytomegalovirus infection. TCRdb used MiXCR to reprocess the reads, holding one entry per CDR3 protein. The table records 630,000 or so distinct CDR3 sequences, 24% of them present only once. The source material was CD8+ T cells from PBMCs. The receptors come from a human donor in good health (CMV status not recorded). Some clones in this sample may be carry-over from other donors' samples.

In this sample, this clonotype turned up many times. The chain has TRBV6-5 and TRBJ2-2; D is unclear. The germline V gene has CDR1 MNHEY and CDR2 SVGAGI. Trimming pared 4 bases from V and 6 bases from J, leaving 6 bases between. This CDR3 contains 12 residues. The CDR3: CASSSTSGELFF. DNA for the CDR3: TGTGCCAGCAGTTCCACTTCCGGGGAGCTGTTTTTT.

Here the CDR3 reads CASSQDRTYPSNEQFF. The CDR3 DNA reads TGCGCCAGCAGCCAAGATCGCACCTACCCCTCCAATGAGCAGTTCTTC. This chain joins TRBV4-3 and TRBJ2-1; D not resolved. Trimming removed 0 bases at V and 6 bases at J, with 15 bases between. Germline CDR1 LGHNA, CDR2 YSLEER. CDR3 size: 16 residues.

The chain recombines TRBV20-1 with TRBJ2-3, with D uncertain. The germline V and J ends were trimmed by 0 bases and 0 bases, with 13 bases remaining between them. In germline, CDR1 is DFQATT, CDR2 SNEGSKA (reference sequence). The CDR3 is 16 amino acids. CDR3 DNA sequence: TGCAGTGCTAGAGAAGTGAGACTGACTAGCACAGATACGCAGTATTTT. The encoded protein is CSAREVRLTSTDTQYF.

This clonotype was seen ten or more times. The chain recombines TRBV7-6 with TRBJ1-1, with D possibly TRBD1 on 5 matching bases. The CDR3 has 14 amino acids. V shed 0 bases and J shed 5 bases, with 10 bases lying between them. Germline V gene lookup returns CDR1 SGHVS and CDR2 FNYEAQ. The CDR3, as DNA: TGTGCCAGCAGCTTAGCGCGGGACCGAACTGAAGCTTTCTTT. Translation: CASSLARDRTEAFF.

This clonotype was observed a few times. The rearrangement uses TRBV20-1 and TRBJ2-7; 8 bases are a match to TRBD1. V was pared by 3 bases and J by 3 bases, with 1 base of the junction left unmatched. This CDR3 contains 12 residues. The germline V gene encodes CDR1 DFQATT and CDR2 SNEGSKA (reference sequence). The DNA of the CDR3 is TGCAGTGCTAGTGGACAGGGCTACGAGCAGTACGTC. As protein: CSASGQGYEQYV.

This clonotype was detected ten times or more. The rearrangement joins TRBV7-9 to TRBJ2-3; 12 bases are a match to TRBD2. Per the germline V gene, CDR1 is SEHNR and CDR2 is FQNEAQ (reference sequence). The CDR3 is 17 residues long. V gave up 2 bases and J gave up 1 base; unmatched junction bases: 4. The CDR3 sequence is CASSLKLAGGGTDTQYF. The CDR3 DNA is TGTGCCAGCAGCTTAAAGCTAGCGGGGGGGGGCACAGATACGCAGTATTTT.

This clonotype was detected ten times or more. The genes are TRBV7-2 and TRBJ1-1; D is undetermined. CDR1 and CDR2 (germline): SGHTA, FQGNSA. The CDR3 has 13 amino acids. The germline V and J ends were trimmed by 1 base and 6 bases, with 9 bases remaining between them. This CDR3 reads CASSLDRGSEAFF. In DNA form, the CDR3 reads TGTGCCAGCAGCTTAGACCGCGGGTCTGAAGCTTTCTTT.

The chain couples TRBV2 to TRBJ1-1, with a possible D match to TRBD1 (5 bases). Germline-derived CDR1 and CDR2 are SNHLY and FYNNEI. CDR3 length: 13 residues. V shed 8 bases and J shed 4 bases, with 14 bases lying between them. CDR3 sequence reads: CASPPRGGTEAFF. DNA for the CDR3: TGTGCCAGCCCCCCCCGGGGGGGCACTGAAGCTTTCTTT. Supplemented by reference TRBV2 and TRBJ1-1, the full variable domain reads EPEVTQTPSHQVTQMGQEVILRCVPISNHLYFYWYRQILGQKVEFLVSFYNNEISEKSEIFDDQFSVERPDGSNFTLKIRSTKLEDSAMYFCASPPRGGTEAFFGQGTRLTVV.

This clonotype was counted a few times. The chain uses TRBV12-3 or TRBV12-4 and TRBJ1-2; 7 positions agree with TRBD1. V dropped 7 bases and J dropped 5; count of bases not matched to a gene: 13. The CDR3 is made up of 15 amino acids. The CDR3 loop is CASIPREGAFYGYTF. CDR3 nucleotide sequence: TGTGCCAGCATCCCGAGGGAGGGGGCATTTTATGGCTACACCTTC.

This clonotype has a handful of counts. This chain links TRBV29-1 with TRBJ1-2; no firm D call. The CDR3 spans 12 residues. V was cut by 3 bases and J by 2 bases, with 7 bases left in between. Germline V gene data show CDR1 as SQVTM and CDR2 as ANQGSEA. DNA for the CDR3: TGCAGCGTTGATATCAGAAACTATGGCTACACCTTC. Its translation: CSVDIRNYGYTF.

This clonotype was counted at least ten times. The gene calls are TRBV28 and TRBJ2-1; 11 bases line up with TRBD2. J gave up 6 bases and V 3 bases, and 10 bases lay outside the gene matches. From germline, CDR1 is MDHEN and CDR2 SYDVKM. The CDR3 loop spans 17 amino acids. The CDR3 nucleotides read TGTGCCAGCAGTTTTTTGACTAGCGGGGTAGGGCCCAATGAGCAGTTCTTC. Translating it yields CASSFLTSGVGPNEQFF.

Points on this clonotype: A read error may be the cause here, since a much bigger clone is one base away. The chain carries TRBV6-8 and TRBJ1-1; D remains ambiguous. From germline, CDR1 is MNHGY and CDR2 SAAAGT. The CDR3 spans 11 residues. In nucleotides, the CDR3 is TGTGCCAACAGTTATTACACTGAAGCTTTCTTT. Translated: CANSYYTEAFF.

This sequence joins TRBV6-6 and TRBJ2-3; 8 positions agree with TRBD2. The CDR3 spans 15 residues. After removal of 5 bases from V and 0 bases from J, the junction contained 4 bases not matched to a gene. In germline, CDR1 is MNHNY, CDR2 SVGAGI (reference sequence). CDR3 region: CASSTLAESTDTQYF. The CDR3 nucleotides are TGTGCCAGCAGTACACTAGCGGAAAGCACAGATACGCAGTATTTT.

Only a few counts were recorded for this clonotype. The rearrangement joins TRBV13 to TRBJ2-5; no definite D call. The ends were cut back, 4 bases at V and 4 bases at J, with 7 bases in the middle. The germline gives CDR1 PRHDT, CDR2 FYEKMQ (reference sequence). The CDR3 covers 12 residues. The CDR3 here is CASSSNVETQYF. CDR3 DNA sequence: TGTGCCAGCAGCTCAAACGTAGAGACCCAGTACTTC.

This clonotype was seen repeatedly, ten times or more. The J gene is TRBJ2-2, the V gene TRBV6-5, with TRBD1 matching over 8 bases. The junction had 4 bases not matched to a gene; V was cut back by 0 bases and J by 7 bases. The CDR3 is 15 residues long. CDR1 MNHEY and CDR2 SVGAGI come from the germline V gene. For the CDR3, the DNA is TGTGCCAGCAGTTACTCGGCAGGGGGCTACGGGGAGCTGTTTTTT. Translated: CASSYSAGGYGELFF.

Comments on this clonotype: A read error may explain this, as a much larger clone is one base away. This sequence joins TRBV28 and TRBJ2-3; D is possibly TRBD1 (6 bases). Trimming stripped 3 bases from V and 3 bases from J, with 25 bases between. Germline V gene data show CDR1 as MDHEN and CDR2 as SYDVKM. The CDR3 totals 19 residues. In DNA, the CDR3 is TGTGCCAGCAGTTTGCCGCACCCCTCCAGCGAGAGGGGGACAGATACGCAGTATTTT. Translating it yields CASSLPHPSSERGTDTQYF.

Ten or more counts support this clonotype. This chain uses TRBV27 with TRBJ2-3; maybe TRBD2 (5 bases). The V and J ends lost 7 bases and 2 bases respectively, with 31 bases between them. The CDR3 totals 20 residues. Germline CDR1 reads MNHEY; CDR2 reads SMNVEV (reference sequence). This CDR3 is CASMKFAPSGLLKYTDTQYF. In nucleotides, the CDR3 is TGTGCCAGCATGAAGTTTGCCCCGAGCGGCCTTCTAAAATACACAGATACGCAGTATTTT.

The rearrangement uses TRBV6-2 or TRBV6-3 and TRBJ2-7; 8 nucleotides line up with TRBD1. CDR1 and CDR2 (germline): MNHEY, SVGEGT. The CDR3 is 17 amino acids. The J segment lost 7 bases and the V segment lost 6 bases, leaving 20 bases of the junction unmatched. CDR3 region: CASSSFLQGALAGEQYV. CDR3 DNA sequence: TGTGCCAGCAGCTCCTTTCTCCAGGGGGCCCTCGCTGGGGAGCAGTACGTC.

The chain employs TRBV9 and TRBJ2-1; TRBD2 agrees at 9 bases. From germline, CDR1 is SGDLS and CDR2 YYNGEE. This CDR3 contains 17 residues. The V gene end was trimmed by 4 bases and the J gene end by 0 bases; junction bases not matched to a gene: 8. This chain's CDR3 is CASSMGRGGSSYNEQFF. In DNA form, the CDR3 reads TGTGCCAGCAGCATGGGGCGGGGGGGTAGCTCCTACAATGAGCAGTTCTTC.

This clonotype was counted a few times. The CDR3 protein is CASSGPYEQFF. CDR3 coding DNA: TGTGCCAGCAGTGGTCCCTATGAGCAGTTCTTC. This rearrangement joins TRBV2 to TRBJ2-1; D call uncertain. CDR1 and CDR2 (germline): SNHLY, FYNNEI. V was clipped by 4 bases and J by 8 bases, with 6 bases between them. The CDR3 totals 11 residues.

There are many counts of this clonotype. The genes are TRBV7-9 and TRBJ1-1; 8 bases agree with TRBD1. With 8 bases clipped from V and 1 base from J, the junction kept 3 bases outside the gene matches. The length of the CDR3 is 13 residues. In germline, CDR1 is SEHNR, CDR2 FQNEAQ (reference sequence). Here the CDR3 DNA reads TGTGCCAGCGGAGGACAGGGGAACACTGAAGCTTTCTTT. This codes for CASGGQGNTEAFF.